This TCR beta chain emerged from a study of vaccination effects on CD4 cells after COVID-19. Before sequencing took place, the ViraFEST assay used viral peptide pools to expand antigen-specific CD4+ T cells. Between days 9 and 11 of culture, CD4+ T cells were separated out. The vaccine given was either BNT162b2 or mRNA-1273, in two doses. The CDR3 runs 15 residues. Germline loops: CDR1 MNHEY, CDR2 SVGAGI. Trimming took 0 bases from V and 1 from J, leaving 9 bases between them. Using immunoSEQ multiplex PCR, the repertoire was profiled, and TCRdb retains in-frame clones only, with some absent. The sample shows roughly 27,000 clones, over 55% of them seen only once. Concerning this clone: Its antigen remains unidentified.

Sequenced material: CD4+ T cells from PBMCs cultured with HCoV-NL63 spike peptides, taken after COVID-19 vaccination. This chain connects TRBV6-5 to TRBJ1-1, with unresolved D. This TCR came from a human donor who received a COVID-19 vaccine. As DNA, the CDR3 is TGTGCCAGCAGTTACTCGCTCGGGAGGAACACTGAAGCTTTCTTT. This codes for CASSYSLGRNTEAFF.